This T cell receptor beta chain was found in a study of blood T cell repertoires in COVID-19. Study at large: From T cells, B-cell-depleted T cells, or PBMCs came the material, which was cDNA or gDNA.

Per the germline V gene, CDR1 is SGHRS and CDR2 is YFSETQ. V lost 2 bases and J lost 2, with 13 bases in between. The CDR3 covers 15 residues. Assay used: immunoSEQ multiplex PCR; TCRdb lists only in-frame clones, some missing. This sample has under 200,000 clones, with about 80% found just once. V and J are TRBV5-1 and TRBJ1-1, with D possibly TRBD1 on 6 matching bases. Sequencing was carried out using peripheral blood. The sequence came from a man between 65 and 85 years old with active or convalescent COVID-19. This chain's CDR3 is CASSFIGTLNTEAFF. For the CDR3, the DNA is TGCGCCAGCAGCTTTATTGGGACACTAAACACTGAAGCTTTCTTT.